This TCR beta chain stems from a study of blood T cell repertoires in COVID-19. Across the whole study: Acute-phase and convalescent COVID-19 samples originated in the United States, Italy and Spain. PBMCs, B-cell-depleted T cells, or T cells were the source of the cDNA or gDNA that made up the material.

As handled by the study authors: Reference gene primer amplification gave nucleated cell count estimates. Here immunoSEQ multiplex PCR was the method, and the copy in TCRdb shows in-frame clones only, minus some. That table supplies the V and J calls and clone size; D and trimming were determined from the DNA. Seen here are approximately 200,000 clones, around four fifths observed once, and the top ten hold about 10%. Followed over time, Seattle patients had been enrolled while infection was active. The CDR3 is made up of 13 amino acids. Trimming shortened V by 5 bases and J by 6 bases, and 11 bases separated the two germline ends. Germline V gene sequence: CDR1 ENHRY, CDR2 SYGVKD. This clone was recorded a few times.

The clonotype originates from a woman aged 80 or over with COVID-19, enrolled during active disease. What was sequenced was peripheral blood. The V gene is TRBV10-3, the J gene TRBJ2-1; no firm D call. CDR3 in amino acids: CAISTSGSNEQFF. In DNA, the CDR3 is TGTGCCATCAGTACTTCAGGATCCAATGAGCAGTTCTTC.